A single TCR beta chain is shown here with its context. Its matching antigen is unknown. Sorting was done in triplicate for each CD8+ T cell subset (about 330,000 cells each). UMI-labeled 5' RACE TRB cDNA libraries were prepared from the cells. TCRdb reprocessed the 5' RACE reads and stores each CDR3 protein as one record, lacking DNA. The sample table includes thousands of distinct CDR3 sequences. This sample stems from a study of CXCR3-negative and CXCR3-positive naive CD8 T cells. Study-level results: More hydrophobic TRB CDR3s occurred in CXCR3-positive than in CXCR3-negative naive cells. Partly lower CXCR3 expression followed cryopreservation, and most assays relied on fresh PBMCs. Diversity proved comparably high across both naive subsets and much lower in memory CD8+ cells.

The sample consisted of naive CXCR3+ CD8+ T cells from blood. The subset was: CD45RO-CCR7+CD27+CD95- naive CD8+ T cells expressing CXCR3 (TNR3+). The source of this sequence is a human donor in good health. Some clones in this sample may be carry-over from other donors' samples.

The CDR3 reads CSPRVRRSYNEQFF. The chain combines TRBV20-1 with TRBJ2-1; TCRdb gives TRBD1 as the D gene, but with no DNA this cannot be confirmed. The CDR3 is made up of 14 amino acids. Germline CDR1 and CDR2: DFQATT and SNEGSKA (reference sequence).